This TCR beta chain came from a study of radiation and T cells in renal cell carcinoma. The time point: blood 2 weeks post-SBRT. As to treatment: 15 Gy SBRT to primary tumor, nephrectomy 4 weeks later. With 7 bases removed from V and 3 bases from J, the gap between germline ends came to 22 bases. Germline lookup yields CDR1 SGHRS and CDR2 YFSETQ. There are 16 residues in the CDR3. Clones were sequenced by immunoSEQ multiplex PCR, and TCRdb holds only the in-frame ones, with some missing. The sample holds approximately 49,000 clones, 75% to 85% seen once. Sequences were derived from blood, sampled from a patient whose treatment included radiotherapy and nephrectomy. This receptor was identified in a woman aged 65 to 85 with renal cell carcinoma. The J gene is TRBJ1-2, the V gene TRBV5-1; a possible D gene is TRBD1 (5 bases). The CDR3 nucleotides are TGCGCCAGCGGCCAGGGAGGCGTCGGGAGGGACTATGGCTACACCTTC. Encoded protein: CASGQGGVGRDYGYTF.